The 10 T cell receptor beta chains in this list originate from one sample, sequenced in a study of cytomegalovirus exposure and HLA in healthy donors. The PCR made use of 60 Vbeta and 13 Jbeta primers. Sequenced by immunoSEQ multiplex PCR; TCRdb stores in-frame clones only, minus some. The sample includes 160,000 or so clones, 70% to 80% of them seen just once. Material for sequencing was PBMCs. The receptors were gathered from a male donor in good health and CMV-seronegative.

The rearrangement links TRBV7-2 to TRBJ1-1; D call uncertain. The CDR3 runs to 15 residues. Trimming cost V 2 bases and J 4 bases, with 14 bases left between them. Germline assignment: CDR1 SGHTA and CDR2 FQGNSA. CDR3 region: CASSLLRQMGTEAFF. CDR3 bases: TGTGCCAGCAGCTTATTACGACAAATGGGCACTGAAGCTTTCTTT.

The chain employs TRBV6-1 and TRBJ2-7, with TRBD2 matching over 9 bases. The V and J ends lost 4 bases and 2 bases, in that order; junction bases with no gene match: 6. The V gene's germline CDR1 is MNHNS and CDR2 SASEGT. This CDR3 contains 15 residues. CDR3 residues: CASSAMTSGTYEQYF. The CDR3 nucleotides are TGTGCCAGCAGTGCTATGACTAGCGGAACCTACGAGCAGTACTTC.

J is TRBJ2-7 and V is TRBV5-4; the match to TRBD2 covers 7 bases. The trim removed 6 bases at V and 0 bases at J, leaving 6 bases unmatched. The CDR3 is 14 residues long. Germline V gene lookup returns CDR1 SGHNT and CDR2 YYREEE (reference sequence). The CDR3 reads CASKTSSDSYEQYF. The CDR3 bases are TGTGCCAGCAAGACTAGCAGTGACTCCTACGAGCAGTACTTC. Filled out from reference TRBV5-4 and TRBJ2-7, the complete variable domain reads ETGVTQSPTHLIKTRGQQVTLRCSSQSGHNTVSWYQQALGQGPQFIFQYYREEENGRGNFPPRFSGLQFPNYSSELNVNALELDDSALYLCASKTSSDSYEQYFGPGTRLTVT.

This chain connects TRBV27 to TRBJ2-7; possible D gene TRBD2, 5 bases. Germline V gene sequence: CDR1 MNHEY, CDR2 SMNVEV (reference sequence). V lost 3 bases and J 1 base, leaving 7 bases between the germline ends. The CDR3 loop spans 13 amino acids. The CDR3 loop is CASSFSGSYEQYF. The CDR3 DNA is TGTGCCAGCAGTTTCAGCGGTTCCTACGAGCAGTACTTC.

J is TRBJ2-5 and V is TRBV7-9, with D possibly matching TRBD2 (5 bases). The CDR3 spans 14 residues. Looked up from germline, CDR1 is SEHNR and CDR2 is FQNEAQ (reference sequence). Trimming removed 4 bases at V and 5 bases at J, with 14 bases between. CDR3 sequence reads: CASSSRDVRETQYF. The CDR3 DNA reads as TGTGCCAGCAGCTCCCGGGATGTGAGGGAGACCCAGTACTTC.

About this clone itself: The sample has other DNA sequences that encode this CDR3 too. The genes are TRBV9 and TRBJ2-7, with 7 positions matching TRBD1. The ends lost 0 bases at V and 2 bases at J; junction bases unmatched: 2. The CDR3 sequence is 14 residues long. Germline V gene sequence: CDR1 SGDLS, CDR2 YYNGEE. DNA of the CDR3: TGTGCCAGCAGCGTAGGAGACAGGGCCTACGAGCAGTACTTC. This encodes CASSVGDRAYEQYF.

The rearrangement uses TRBV5-1 and TRBJ2-7; 14 nucleotides align to TRBD2. Germline CDR1 reads SGHRS; CDR2 reads YFSETQ. V lost 3 bases and J lost 0; bases outside the gene matches: 2. This CDR3 has 16 residues. CDR3 in DNA: TGCGCCAGCAGCTCGGGACTAGCGGGAGACTCCTACGAGCAGTACTTC. It encodes CASSSGLAGDSYEQYF.

The genes are TRBV6-5 and TRBJ2-4; TRBD1 matches at 8 bases. The CDR3 totals 15 residues. V dropped 6 bases and J dropped 6; count of bases not matched to a gene: 10. Germline CDR1 MNHEY, CDR2 SVGAGI. The CDR3 loop reads CASSQGQGGTNIQYF. The CDR3 DNA reads as TGTGCCAGCAGCCAAGGACAGGGTGGGACAAACATTCAGTACTTC.

Worth noting for this clone: The same CDR3 also results from other DNA sequences found in this sample. The J gene is TRBJ2-5, the V gene TRBV19; 14 bases map to TRBD2. The junction had 3 bases not matched to a gene; V was cut back by 4 bases and J by 5 bases. From germline, CDR1 is LNHDA and CDR2 SQIVND (reference sequence). This CDR3 is 15 amino acids long. The CDR3 loop reads CASSTGTSGGETQYF. CDR3 bases: TGTGCCAGTAGTACCGGGACTAGCGGGGGTGAGACCCAGTACTTC.

This rearrangement joins TRBV28 to TRBJ2-7; TRBD1 agrees at 12 bases. Trimming took 6 bases from V and 7 from J; bases not matched to a gene: 10. The CDR3 covers 15 residues. Germline V CDR1 and CDR2: MDHEN, SYDVKM. The CDR3 region is CASSLGGQGAGEQYF. The DNA for the CDR3 is TGTGCCAGCAGCTTGGGGGGACAGGGGGCAGGAGAGCAGTACTTC.